Presented here are 26 T cell receptor beta chains from one specimen sequenced in a study of CD8 T cells in Susac syndrome. Random hexamers were used to reverse transcribe the RNA input (about 0.5 to 1 ug). In TCRdb, the immunoSEQ multiplex PCR reads were re-called with MiXCR into one record per CDR3 protein. The table records roughly 200,000 distinct CDR3 sequences, roughly 94% of them present only once. The sample consisted of CD4+ T cells from PBMCs. The receptor set was obtained from a human donor with Susac syndrome.

The chain is built from TRBV20-1 and TRBJ1-2, with TRBD1 identical over 10 bases. Germline lookup yields CDR1 DFQATT and CDR2 SNEGSKA (reference sequence). The CDR3 is 15 amino acids. The J segment lost 4 bases and the V segment lost 0 bases, leaving 5 bases of the junction unmatched. In DNA, the CDR3 is TGCAGTGCTAGAGATATAGGGACAGGGGTCTATGGCTACACCTTC. Translated: CSARDIGTGVYGYTF.

As DNA, the CDR3 is TGTGCCTGGAGTGTACCGGGCAGGGGTCCCCCTCCCAGGTCCTACAATGAGCAGTTCTTC. Translation gives CAWSVPGRGPPPRSYNEQFF. The J gene is TRBJ2-1, the V gene TRBV30; possibly TRBD1 for D (6 bases). Germline V CDR1 and CDR2: GTSNPN, SVGIG (reference sequence). V was clipped by 0 bases and J by 1 base, with 25 bases between them. This CDR3 has 20 residues.

The J gene is TRBJ2-3, the V gene TRBV13; the D gene is possibly TRBD2 (6 bases). Germline CDR1 and CDR2: PRHDT and FYEKMQ (reference sequence). Trimming stripped 7 bases from V and 1 base from J, with 12 bases between. The CDR3 sequence is 14 residues long. Here the CDR3 reads CASTQRARTDTQYF. The CDR3 nucleotides are TGTGCCAGCACCCAGCGGGCCCGCACAGATACGCAGTATTTT.

The chain employs TRBV30 and TRBJ2-7, with D unclear. Deletions cut 3 bases from V and 3 bases from J, with 9 bases between. The CDR3 runs 12 residues. In germline, CDR1 is GTSNPN, CDR2 SVGIG (reference sequence). The CDR3 DNA follows: TGTGCCTGGAGCGAGATTTACTACGAGCAGTACTTC. Its translation is CAWSEIYYEQYF.

CDR3 sequence (DNA): TGCAGTGCTAGAAGGGGTGGTGGGGCCAACGTCCTGACTTTC. It translates to CSARRGGGANVLTF. The rearrangement joins TRBV20-1 to TRBJ2-6; TRBD1 is a possible D gene (5 bases). Germline V gives CDR1 DFQATT, CDR2 SNEGSKA (reference sequence). With 2 bases removed from V and 3 bases from J, the gap between germline ends came to 8 bases. The CDR3 runs 14 residues.

The rearrangement uses TRBV6-5 and TRBJ1-1; D possibly corresponds to TRBD1 (6 bases). The CDR3 sequence is 13 residues long. Germline V lookup: CDR1 MNHEY, CDR2 SVGAGI. V dropped 6 bases and J dropped 6 bases, with 14 bases sitting between them. CDR3 protein: CASRPIQGSEAFF. The DNA of the CDR3 is TGTGCCAGCAGGCCTATACAGGGCTCTGAAGCTTTCTTT.

This chain joins TRBV14 and TRBJ1-2; D gene uncertain. The CDR3 is 13 residues long. The germline V and J ends were trimmed by 10 bases and 6 bases, with 18 bases remaining between them. Germline V gene lookup returns CDR1 SGHDN and CDR2 FVKESK. CDR3 residues: CATTRNRGNGYTF. The CDR3 coding sequence is TGTGCCACCACCCGCAATCGGGGAAATGGCTACACCTTC.

CDR3 amino acids: CATSRGGEARYQETQYF. As DNA, the CDR3 is TGTGCCACCAGCAGAGGCGGGGAGGCCAGGTACCAAGAGACCCAGTACTTC. The chain links TRBV15 to TRBJ2-5; tentative D call: TRBD2 (6 bases). V lost 1 base to trimming and J lost 0 bases, with 15 bases between them. The CDR3 extends over 17 amino acids. CDR1 LNHNV and CDR2 YYDKDF come from the germline V gene (reference sequence).

V gene TRBV7-9 combines with J gene TRBJ1-2, with D possibly being TRBD1 (6 bases). Germline CDR1 is SEHNR and CDR2 is FQNEAQ (reference sequence). Trimming pared 2 bases from V and 7 bases from J, leaving 11 bases between. The CDR3 extends over 13 amino acids. Here the CDR3 DNA reads TGTGCCAGCAGCTTAAAGGACAGTTCTGGCTACACCTTC. Its translation is CASSLKDSSGYTF.

The rearrangement uses TRBV4-1 and TRBJ2-3, with D unresolved. CDR3 size: 17 residues. Trimming shortened V by 4 bases and J by 8 bases, and 25 bases separated the two germline ends. Germline assignment: CDR1 MGHRA and CDR2 YSYEKL. The CDR3 spells CASSRAPPRFLGGTQYF. CDR3 DNA sequence: TGCGCCAGCAGCCGCGCCCCGCCGCGCTTCCTAGGCGGTACGCAGTATTTT.

This chain links TRBV12-3 or TRBV12-4 with TRBJ2-5, with 9 bases that match TRBD1. The CDR3 consists of 15 residues. V shed 1 base and J 5 bases; nucleotides not matched to a gene: 5. CDR3 region: CASSLVQGARETQYF. In nucleotides, the CDR3 is TGTGCCAGCAGTTTAGTACAGGGGGCGAGGGAGACCCAGTACTTC.

This chain uses TRBV4-2 with TRBJ1-5; no clear D. The CDR3 length is 13 residues. V lost 0 bases, J lost 12 bases, and 12 bases lay in between. Per germline, CDR1 LGHNA and CDR2 YNFKEQ. The chain's CDR3 is CASSQDRAGGQHF. CDR3 sequence (DNA): TGTGCCAGCAGCCAAGATCGGGCCGGAGGCCAGCATTTT.

V usage is TRBV20-1 and J usage is TRBJ2-5; D is unclear. From germline, CDR1 is DFQATT and CDR2 SNEGSKA (reference sequence). The CDR3 is made up of 10 amino acids. Trimming removed 3 bases at V and 4 bases at J, with 3 bases between. The CDR3 DNA is TGCAGTGCTAGTTCAGAGACCCAGTACTTC. It codes for CSASSETQYF.

The CDR3, as DNA: TGTGCCAGCAGCCCTATAGCGGGGGGGAACCAAGAGACCCAGTACTTC. It yields the protein CASSPIAGGNQETQYF. V gene TRBV7-2 combines with J gene TRBJ2-5, with 11 positions matching TRBD2. Trimming removed 5 bases from V and 0 bases from J; junction bases left unmatched: 5. CDR3 length equals 16 residues. CDR1 and CDR2 (germline): SGHTA, FQGNSA.

The chain employs TRBV15 and TRBJ2-7, with a weak D call TRBD2 (6 bases). Trimming took 3 bases from V and 0 from J, leaving 21 bases between them. In germline, CDR1 is LNHNV, CDR2 YYDKDF (reference sequence). The CDR3 covers 18 residues. The CDR3 DNA follows: TGTGCCACCAGCAGTAGGCCCGTTCTAGCGCAACCCTCCTACGAGCAGTACTTC. Translated, it gives CATSSRPVLAQPSYEQYF.

The rearrangement uses TRBV7-9 and TRBJ2-2; D possibly uses TRBD1 or TRBD2 (5 bases each). Germline V CDR1 and CDR2: SEHNR, FQNEAQ (reference sequence). Deletions cut 8 bases from V and 6 bases from J, with 10 bases between. The CDR3 has 12 residues. The CDR3 DNA reads TGTGCCAGCGGGACGATAGCCGGGGAGCTGTTTTTT. This gives the protein CASGTIAGELFF.

The genes are TRBV30 and TRBJ1-2; D is unclear. Trimming removed 0 bases at V and 8 bases at J, with 13 bases between. The CDR3 consists of 13 residues. The germline V gene encodes CDR1 GTSNPN and CDR2 SVGIG (reference sequence). CDR3 in amino acids: CAWSVHKRVGYTF. CDR3 in DNA: TGTGCCTGGAGTGTACATAAAAGGGTCGGCTACACCTTC. The entire variable domain, with the rest obtained from reference TRBV30 and TRBJ1-2, is as follows: SQTIHQWPATLVQPVGSPLSLECTVEGTSNPNLYWYRQAAGRGLQLLFYSVGIGQISSEVPQNLSASRPQDRQFILSSKKLLLSDSGFYLCAWSVHKRVGYTFGSGTRLTVV.

This clonotype was seen once. The J gene is TRBJ1-3, the V gene TRBV3-1; D not resolved. The CDR3 runs to 14 residues. Germline V gene sequence: CDR1 LGHDT, CDR2 YNNKEL (reference sequence). V lost 0 bases and J lost 0, with 3 bases in between. The CDR3 sequence: CASSQDHSGNTIYF. DNA for the CDR3: TGTGCCAGCAGCCAAGATCACTCTGGAAACACCATATATTTT.

The genes are TRBV28 and TRBJ2-3; D is perhaps TRBD1 (5 bases). This CDR3 is built from 14 residues. Trimming left V 7 bases short and J 3 bases short, with 14 bases between. From germline, CDR1 is MDHEN and CDR2 SYDVKM. The CDR3: CASNPTGRTDTQYF. In DNA form, the CDR3 reads TGTGCCAGCAATCCAACAGGACGGACAGATACGCAGTATTTT.

The chain employs TRBV11-2 and TRBJ2-7; perhaps TRBD1 as D (6 bases). CDR3 length: 17 amino acids. V lost 0 bases to trimming and J lost 3 bases, with 18 bases between them. Germline CDR1 SGHAT, CDR2 FQNNGV. The CDR3 loop is CASSLDQGQSILYEQYF. The CDR3 bases are TGTGCCAGCAGCTTAGATCAAGGACAGAGCATTCTCTACGAGCAGTACTTC.

This clonotype has just one count. This chain joins TRBV7-8 and TRBJ2-1; 7 bases agree with TRBD2. CDR1 is SGHVS, CDR2 FQNEAQ, per germline. V shed 2 bases, J shed 7 bases, and the junction held 8 bases outside the gene matches. CDR3 length: 15 residues. CDR3 DNA sequence: TGTGCCAGCAGCTTATGGGGGGGGAGGTGGAATGAGCAGTTCTTC. Translation gives CASSLWGGRWNEQFF.

The chain carries TRBV3-1 and TRBJ1-6, with D unresolved. The CDR3 is 14 amino acids. Germline CDR1 is LGHDT and CDR2 is YNNKEL (reference sequence). With 5 bases removed from V and 6 bases from J, the gap between germline ends came to 11 bases. DNA for the CDR3: TGTGCCAGCAGCGATCTCCGGTTTAATTCACCCCTCCACTTT. Translating it yields CASSDLRFNSPLHF.

This chain connects TRBV18 to TRBJ2-1; D call uncertain. CDR1 KGHSH and CDR2 LQKENI come from the germline V gene. The CDR3 extends over 12 amino acids. With 3 bases removed from V and 5 bases from J, the gap between germline ends came to 5 bases. DNA of the CDR3: TGTGCCAGCTCACCCGACCACAATGAGCAGTTCTTC. Translated: CASSPDHNEQFF.

The CDR3 loop is CASSLDPGGTYEQYF. CDR3 in DNA: TGTGCCAGCAGCTTAGATCCGGGTGGGACCTACGAGCAGTACTTC. J is TRBJ2-7 and V is TRBV11-2; the D is unclear. V was clipped by 0 bases and J by 2 bases, with 11 bases between them. The germline V gene encodes CDR1 SGHAT and CDR2 FQNNGV. There are 15 residues in the CDR3.

This rearrangement joins TRBV25-1 to TRBJ2-2; unclear D gene. This CDR3 spans 13 amino acids. CDR1 MGHDK and CDR2 SYGVNS come from the germline V gene. V was pared by 3 bases and J by 7 bases, with 9 bases between. The CDR3 DNA reads as TGTGCCAGCAGTGATAACGTAGGCGGGGAGCTGTTTTTT. Amino acids: CASSDNVGGELFF.

The chain links TRBV5-1 to TRBJ2-7, with a weak D call TRBD1 (7 bases). The CDR3 is made up of 14 amino acids. V was trimmed by 0 bases and J by 4 bases, leaving 11 bases between them. Germline V gives CDR1 SGHRS, CDR2 YFSETQ. The CDR3 region has the DNA TGCGCCAGCAGCTTGGTTCCAGGGGGGTACGAGCAGTACTTC. It codes for CASSLVPGGYEQYF.